Listed below are T cell receptor beta chains from one sample, sequenced in a study of T cells in Graves' hyperthyroidism and ophthalmopathy. TCRdb processed the multiplex PCR reads anew with MiXCR; each CDR3 protein has one entry. The sample holds about 540,000 distinct CDR3 sequences; 46% are singletons and the top ten take about 8.2%. Sequences were obtained from peripheral blood or thyroid tissue (not recorded which). The receptors derive from a woman between 18 and 30 years old with Graves' hyperthyroidism. Both conserved end residues are part of each CDR3. Fields, in order: V gene, J gene, CDR3 protein.

V: TRBV20-1
J: TRBJ1-5
CDR3: CSARGDSEAQPQHF

V: TRBV15
J: TRBJ1-4
CDR3: CATSRGGGDTEKLFF

V: TRBV20-1
J: TRBJ2-5
CDR3: CSARDRRLAGPETQYF

V: TRBV29-1
J: TRBJ1-2
CDR3: CSAAGLGYGYTF

V: TRBV11-2
J: TRBJ2-2
CDR3: CASGGQGARELFF

V: TRBV29-1
J: TRBJ1-1
CDR3: CSVDDGTGRDTEAFF

V: TRBV4-2
J: TRBJ2-5
CDR3: CASSQAGGETQYF

V: TRBV10-3
J: TRBJ1-5
CDR3: CAISESAGSSNQPQHF

V: TRBV2
J: TRBJ1-6
CDR3: CASSITGTTDNSPLHF

V: TRBV24-1
J: TRBJ2-5
CDR3: CATSRTGEGQETQYF

V: TRBV7-8
J: TRBJ1-1
CDR3: CASRQGSAEAFF

V: TRBV5-1
J: TRBJ1-1
CDR3: CASSLTTGGRTEAFF

V: TRBV9
J: TRBJ1-6
CDR3: CASSVDGTNSPLHF

V: TRBV7-2
J: TRBJ2-7
CDR3: CASSQVAGIGQYF

V: TRBV7-2
J: TRBJ1-5
CDR3: CASSLVREGNQPQHF

V: TRBV7-2
J: TRBJ1-1
CDR3: CASSEDGNTEAFF

V: TRBV7-9
J: TRBJ2-7
CDR3: CASSPPGVTYEQYF

V: TRBV29-1
J: TRBJ1-5
CDR3: CSVEGTADQPQHF

V: TRBV10-3
J: TRBJ2-7
CDR3: CALRGRSSYEQYF

V: TRBV2
J: TRBJ1-4
CDR3: CASSRGSTNEKLFF

V: TRBV25-1
J: TRBJ1-2
CDR3: CASLPGTDGYTF

V: TRBV7-9
J: TRBJ1-2
CDR3: CASSTSRDRHMSYTF

V: TRBV7-2
J: TRBJ2-5
CDR3: CASSLSASNQETQYF

V: TRBV6-5
J: TRBJ1-5
CDR3: CASGLGVSNQPQHF

V: TRBV20-1
J: TRBJ2-5
CDR3: CSASWGNGETQYF

V: TRBV20-1
J: TRBJ2-5
CDR3: CSAREGTGLQETQYF

V: TRBV7-6
J: TRBJ1-2
CDR3: CASSLTLDRRALYGYTF

V: TRBV20-1
J: TRBJ1-1
CDR3: CSARSGPADTEAFF

V: TRBV24-1
J: TRBJ1-5
CDR3: CATTVRGTHSNQPQHF

V: TRBV7-6
J: TRBJ1-1
CDR3: CASSLAHPGVAASEAFF

V: TRBV7-9
J: TRBJ2-7
CDR3: CASSLPGTGGHEQYF

V: TRBV6-5
J: TRBJ2-7
CDR3: CASSAPGLGLYEQYF

V: TRBV25-1
J: TRBJ1-6
CDR3: CASWTGPGKDNSPLHF

V: TRBV10-3
J: TRBJ2-7
CDR3: CAITAGQTDYEQYF

V: TRBV20-1
J: TRBJ1-1
CDR3: CSAREPGRGTEAFF

V: TRBV29-1
J: TRBJ2-5
CDR3: CSVAPKETQYF

V: TRBV6-5
J: TRBJ1-2
CDR3: CASATGPYGYTF

V: TRBV15
J: TRBJ2-6
CDR3: CATSRDYNSGANVLTF

V: TRBV29-1
J: TRBJ2-1
CDR3: CSVVSGHNEQFF

V: TRBV5-1
J: TRBJ2-7
CDR3: CASMDRSYEQYF

V: TRBV10-3
J: TRBJ1-5
CDR3: CAISGSGRTSNQPQHF

V: TRBV5-1
J: TRBJ1-3
CDR3: CASSRPAGNGNTIYF

V: TRBV10-3
J: TRBJ2-5
CDR3: CAITEAGGGETQYF

V: TRBV15
J: TRBJ1-4
CDR3: CATSRDLAGGEKLFF

V: TRBV25-1
J: TRBJ1-1
CDR3: CASLWGAIAEAFF

V: TRBV25-1
J: TRBJ1-2
CDR3: CASSEHRLEDSYGYTF